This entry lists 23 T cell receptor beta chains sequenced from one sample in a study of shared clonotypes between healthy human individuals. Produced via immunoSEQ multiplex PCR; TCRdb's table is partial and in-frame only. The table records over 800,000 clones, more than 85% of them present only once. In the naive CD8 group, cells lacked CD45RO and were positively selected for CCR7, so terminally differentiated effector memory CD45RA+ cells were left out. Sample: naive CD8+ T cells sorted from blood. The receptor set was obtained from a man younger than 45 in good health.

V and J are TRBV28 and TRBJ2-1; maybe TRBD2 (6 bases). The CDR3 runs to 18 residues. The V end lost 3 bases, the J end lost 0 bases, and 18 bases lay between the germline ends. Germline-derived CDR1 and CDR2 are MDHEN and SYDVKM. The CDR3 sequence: CASSFPSLAASSYNEQFF. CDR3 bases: TGTGCCAGCAGTTTCCCCTCCTTAGCGGCCAGCTCCTACAATGAGCAGTTCTTC.

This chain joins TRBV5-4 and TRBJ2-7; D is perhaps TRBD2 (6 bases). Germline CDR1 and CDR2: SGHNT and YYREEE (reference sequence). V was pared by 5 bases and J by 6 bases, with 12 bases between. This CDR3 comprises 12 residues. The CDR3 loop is CASRGGAGEQYF. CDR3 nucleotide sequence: TGTGCCAGCAGGGGGGGTGCCGGCGAGCAGTACTTC.

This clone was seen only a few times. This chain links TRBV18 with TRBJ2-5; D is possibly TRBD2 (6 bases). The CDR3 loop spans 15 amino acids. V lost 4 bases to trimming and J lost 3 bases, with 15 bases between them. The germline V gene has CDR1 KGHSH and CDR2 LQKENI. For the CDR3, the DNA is TGTGCCAGCTCACACACTAGCCGGGACGAAGAGACCCAGTACTTC. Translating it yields CASSHTSRDEETQYF.

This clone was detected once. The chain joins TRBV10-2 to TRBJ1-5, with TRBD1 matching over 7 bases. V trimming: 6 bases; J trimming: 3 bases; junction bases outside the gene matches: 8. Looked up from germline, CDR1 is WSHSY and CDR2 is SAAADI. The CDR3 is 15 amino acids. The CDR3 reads CASREGQRPNQPQHF. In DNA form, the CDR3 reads TGCGCCAGCAGAGAGGGACAGAGGCCCAATCAGCCCCAGCATTTT.

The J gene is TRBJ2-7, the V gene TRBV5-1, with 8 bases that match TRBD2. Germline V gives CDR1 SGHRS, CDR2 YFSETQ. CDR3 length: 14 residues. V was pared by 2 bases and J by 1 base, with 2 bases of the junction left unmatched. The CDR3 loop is CASSLLAESYEQYF. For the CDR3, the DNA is TGCGCCAGCAGCTTACTAGCGGAGTCCTACGAGCAGTACTTC.

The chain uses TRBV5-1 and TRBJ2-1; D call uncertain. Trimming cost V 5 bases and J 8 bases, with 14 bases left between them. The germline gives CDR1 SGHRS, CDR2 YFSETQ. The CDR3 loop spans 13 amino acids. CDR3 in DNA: TGCGCCAGCAGTTCCTATGGGGAAGATGAGCAGTTCTTC. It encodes CASSSYGEDEQFF.

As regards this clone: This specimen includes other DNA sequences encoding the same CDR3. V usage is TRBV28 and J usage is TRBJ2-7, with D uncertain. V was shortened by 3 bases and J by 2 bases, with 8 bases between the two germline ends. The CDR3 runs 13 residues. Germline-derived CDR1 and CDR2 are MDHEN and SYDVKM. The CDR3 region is CASSLGTTYEQYF. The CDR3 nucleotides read TGTGCCAGCAGTTTGGGCACTACCTACGAGCAGTACTTC.

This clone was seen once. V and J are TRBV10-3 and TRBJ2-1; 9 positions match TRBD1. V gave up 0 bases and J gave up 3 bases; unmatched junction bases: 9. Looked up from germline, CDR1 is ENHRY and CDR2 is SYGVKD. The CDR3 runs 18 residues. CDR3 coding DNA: TGTGCCATCAGTGAGTCCGAGGGACAGGGATTTATCTACAATGAGCAGTTCTTC. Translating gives CAISESEGQGFIYNEQFF.

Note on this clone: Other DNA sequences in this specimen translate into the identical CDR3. The CDR3 nucleotides are TGTGCCAGCAGCTGGGGGGCGGATACGCAGTATTTT. Residues: CASSWGADTQYF. The chain is built from TRBV7-9 and TRBJ2-3; the D gene could be TRBD1 or TRBD2 (6 bases each). CDR1 is SEHNR and CDR2 is FQNEAQ in the germline V gene (reference sequence). The CDR3 runs 12 residues. Trimming pared 4 bases from V and 6 bases from J, leaving 8 bases between.

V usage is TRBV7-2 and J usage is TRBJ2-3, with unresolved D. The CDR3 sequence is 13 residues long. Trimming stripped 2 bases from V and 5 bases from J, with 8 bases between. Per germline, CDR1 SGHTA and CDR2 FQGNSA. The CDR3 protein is CASSLNNLDTQYF. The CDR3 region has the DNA TGTGCCAGCAGCTTAAACAATCTAGATACGCAGTATTTT.

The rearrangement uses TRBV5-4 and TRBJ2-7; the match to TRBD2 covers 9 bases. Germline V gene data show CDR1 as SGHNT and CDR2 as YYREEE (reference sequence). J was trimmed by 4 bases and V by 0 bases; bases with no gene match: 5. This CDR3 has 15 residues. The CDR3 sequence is CASSLAVTSGYEQYF. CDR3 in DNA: TGTGCCAGCAGCTTGGCCGTGACTAGCGGATACGAGCAGTACTTC.

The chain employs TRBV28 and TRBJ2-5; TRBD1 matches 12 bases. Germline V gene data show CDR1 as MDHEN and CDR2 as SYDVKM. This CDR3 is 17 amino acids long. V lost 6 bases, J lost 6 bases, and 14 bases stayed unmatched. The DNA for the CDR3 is TGTGCCAGCAGACCTTCGGCGGGGACAGGGGGCATAAAGACCCAGTACTTC. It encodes CASRPSAGTGGIKTQYF.

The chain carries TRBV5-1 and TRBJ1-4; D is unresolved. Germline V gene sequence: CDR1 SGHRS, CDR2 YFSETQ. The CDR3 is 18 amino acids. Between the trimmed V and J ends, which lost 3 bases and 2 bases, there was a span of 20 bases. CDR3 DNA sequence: TGCGCCAGCAGCTCATACCTCGGACTCGAGGAGACTAATGAAAAACTGTTTTTT. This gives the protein CASSSYLGLEETNEKLFF. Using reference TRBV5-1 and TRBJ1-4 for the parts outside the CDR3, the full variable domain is KAGVTQTPRYLIKTRGQQVTLSCSPISGHRSVSWYQQTPGQGLQFLFEYFSETQRNKGNFPGRFSGRQFSNSRSEMNVSTLELGDSALYLCASSSYLGLEETNEKLFFGSGTQLSVL.

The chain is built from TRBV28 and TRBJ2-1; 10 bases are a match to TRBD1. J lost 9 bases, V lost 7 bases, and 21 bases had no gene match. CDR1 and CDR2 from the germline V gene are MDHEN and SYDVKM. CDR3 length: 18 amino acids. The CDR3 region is CASNPGTGESAINGEQFF. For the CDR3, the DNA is TGTGCCAGCAACCCCGGGACAGGGGAATCGGCGATCAACGGTGAGCAGTTCTTC.

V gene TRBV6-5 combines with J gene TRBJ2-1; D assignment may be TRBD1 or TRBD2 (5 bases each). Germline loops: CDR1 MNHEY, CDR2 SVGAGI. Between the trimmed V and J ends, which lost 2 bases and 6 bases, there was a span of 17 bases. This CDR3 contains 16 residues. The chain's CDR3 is CASSYVRGEVLNEQFF. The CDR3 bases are TGTGCCAGCAGTTACGTCCGGGGCGAAGTCCTCAATGAGCAGTTCTTC.

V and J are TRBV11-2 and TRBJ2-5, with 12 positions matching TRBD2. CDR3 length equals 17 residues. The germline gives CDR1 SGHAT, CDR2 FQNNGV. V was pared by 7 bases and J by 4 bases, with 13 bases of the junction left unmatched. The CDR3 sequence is CASTSSLAGGIIETQYF. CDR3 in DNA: TGTGCCAGCACCAGTTCCCTAGCGGGAGGGATTATAGAGACCCAGTACTTC.

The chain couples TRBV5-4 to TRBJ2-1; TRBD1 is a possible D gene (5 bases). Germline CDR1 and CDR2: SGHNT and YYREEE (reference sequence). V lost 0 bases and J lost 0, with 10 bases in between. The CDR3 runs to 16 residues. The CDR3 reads CASSLGGQSSYNEQFF. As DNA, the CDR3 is TGTGCCAGCAGCTTGGGAGGACAAAGCTCCTACAATGAGCAGTTCTTC.

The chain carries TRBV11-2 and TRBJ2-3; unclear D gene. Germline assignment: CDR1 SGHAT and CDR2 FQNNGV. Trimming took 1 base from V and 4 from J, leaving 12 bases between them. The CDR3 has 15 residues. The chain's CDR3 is CASSLVGNMPDTQYF. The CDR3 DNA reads TGTGCCAGCAGCTTAGTGGGGAACATGCCAGATACGCAGTATTTT. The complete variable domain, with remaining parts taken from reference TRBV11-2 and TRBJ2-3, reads EAGVAQSPRYKIIEKRQSVAFWCNPISGHATLYWYQQILGQGPKLLIQFQNNGVVDDSQLPKDRFSAERLKGVDSTLKIQPAKLEDSAVYLCASSLVGNMPDTQYFGPGTRLTVL.

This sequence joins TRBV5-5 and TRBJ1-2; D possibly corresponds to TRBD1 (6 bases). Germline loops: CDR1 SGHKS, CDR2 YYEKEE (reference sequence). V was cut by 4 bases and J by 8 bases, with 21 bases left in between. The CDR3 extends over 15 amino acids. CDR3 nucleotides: TGTGCCAGCAGCGGAGCGCATGATACAGGGCAGGGCTACACCTTC. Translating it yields CASSGAHDTGQGYTF.

The CDR3 nucleotides read TGTGCCAGCTCACCCGGGACTCCGGTATACAATGAGCAGTTCTTC. It codes for CASSPGTPVYNEQFF. The genes are TRBV18 and TRBJ2-1; D perhaps matches TRBD2 (6 bases). Germline V CDR1 and CDR2: KGHSH, LQKENI. The V end was cut by 3 bases, the J end by 4 bases, with 13 bases between. The CDR3 spans 15 residues.

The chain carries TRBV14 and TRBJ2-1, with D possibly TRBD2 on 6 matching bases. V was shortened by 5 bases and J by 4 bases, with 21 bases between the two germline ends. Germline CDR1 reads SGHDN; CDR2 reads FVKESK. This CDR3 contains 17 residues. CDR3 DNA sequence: TGTGCCAGCAGCGAAAGAGTAGTAGCGGACCCTTACAATGAGCAGTTCTTC. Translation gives CASSERVVADPYNEQFF.

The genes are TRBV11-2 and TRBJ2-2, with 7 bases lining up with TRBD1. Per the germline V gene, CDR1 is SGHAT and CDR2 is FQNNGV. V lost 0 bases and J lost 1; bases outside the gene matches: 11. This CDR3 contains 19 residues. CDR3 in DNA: TGTGCCAGCAGCTTAGATCAACCCTGGGACAGCAAGAACACCGGGGAGCTGTTTTTT. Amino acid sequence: CASSLDQPWDSKNTGELFF.

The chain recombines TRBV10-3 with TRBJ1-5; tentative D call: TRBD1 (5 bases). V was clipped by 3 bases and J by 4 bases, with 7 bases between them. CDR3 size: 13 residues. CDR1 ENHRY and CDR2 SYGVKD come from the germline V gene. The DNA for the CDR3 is TGTGCCATCAGTGACAGGGAGAATCAGCCCCAGCATTTT. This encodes CAISDRENQPQHF.